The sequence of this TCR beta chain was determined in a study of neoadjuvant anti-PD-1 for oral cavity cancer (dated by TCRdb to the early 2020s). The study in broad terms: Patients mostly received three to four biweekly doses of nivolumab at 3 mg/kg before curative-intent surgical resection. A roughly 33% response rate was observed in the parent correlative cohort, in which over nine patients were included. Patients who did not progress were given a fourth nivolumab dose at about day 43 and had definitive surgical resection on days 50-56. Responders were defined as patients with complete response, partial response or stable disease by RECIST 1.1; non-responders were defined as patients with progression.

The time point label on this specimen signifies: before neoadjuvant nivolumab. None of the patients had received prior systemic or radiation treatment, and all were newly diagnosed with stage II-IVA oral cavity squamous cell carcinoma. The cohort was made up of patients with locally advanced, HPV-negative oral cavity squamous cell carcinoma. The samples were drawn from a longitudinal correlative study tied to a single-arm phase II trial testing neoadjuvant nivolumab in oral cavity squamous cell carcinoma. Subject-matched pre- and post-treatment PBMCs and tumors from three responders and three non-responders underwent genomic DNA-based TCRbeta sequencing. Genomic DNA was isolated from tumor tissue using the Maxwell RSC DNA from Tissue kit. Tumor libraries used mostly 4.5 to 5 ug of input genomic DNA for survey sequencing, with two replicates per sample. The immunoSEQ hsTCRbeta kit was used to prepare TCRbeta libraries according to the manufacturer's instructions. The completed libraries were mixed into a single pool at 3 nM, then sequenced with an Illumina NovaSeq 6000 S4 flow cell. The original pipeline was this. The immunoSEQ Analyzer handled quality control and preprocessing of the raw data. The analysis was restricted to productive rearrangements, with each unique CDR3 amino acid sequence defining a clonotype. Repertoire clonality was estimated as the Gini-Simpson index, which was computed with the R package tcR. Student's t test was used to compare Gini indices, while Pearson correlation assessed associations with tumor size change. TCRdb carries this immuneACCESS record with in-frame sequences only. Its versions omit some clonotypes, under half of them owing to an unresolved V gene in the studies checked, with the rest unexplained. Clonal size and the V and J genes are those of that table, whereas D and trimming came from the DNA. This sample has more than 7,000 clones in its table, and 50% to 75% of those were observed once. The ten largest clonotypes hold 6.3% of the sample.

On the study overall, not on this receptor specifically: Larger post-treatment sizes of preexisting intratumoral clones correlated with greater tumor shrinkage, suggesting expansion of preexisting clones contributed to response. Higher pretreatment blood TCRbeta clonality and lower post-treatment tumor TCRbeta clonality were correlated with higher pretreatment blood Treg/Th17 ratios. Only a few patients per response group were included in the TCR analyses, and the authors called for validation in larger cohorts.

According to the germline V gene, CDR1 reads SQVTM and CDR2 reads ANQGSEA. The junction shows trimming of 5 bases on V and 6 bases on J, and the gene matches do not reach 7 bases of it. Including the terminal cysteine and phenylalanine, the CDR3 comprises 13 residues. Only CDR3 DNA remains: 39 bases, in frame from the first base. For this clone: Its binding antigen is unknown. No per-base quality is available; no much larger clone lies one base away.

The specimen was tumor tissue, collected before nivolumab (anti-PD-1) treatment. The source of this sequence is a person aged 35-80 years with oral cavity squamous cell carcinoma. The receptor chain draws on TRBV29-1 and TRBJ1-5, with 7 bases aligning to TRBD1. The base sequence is TGCAGCGTTAGACAGGGTACGAGTCAGCCCCAGCATTTT. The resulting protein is CSVRQGTSQPQHF.